This TCR beta chain came from a study of shared clonotypes between healthy human individuals. Study-wide points: In general, naive subsets displayed greater estimated richness than memory subsets did.

The table came from immunoSEQ multiplex PCR; TCRdb's copy has only in-frame clones and leaves some out. The sample lists around 600,000 clones, roughly 98% occurring once. Naive CD8 populations comprised CD45RO-negative cells positively selected for CCR7, excluding terminally differentiated effector memory CD45RA+ cells. The donor population consisted of healthy HIV-negative adults with no recent acute infections or vaccinations. V dropped 1 base and J dropped 6 bases, with 10 bases sitting between them. The CDR3 loop spans 14 amino acids. The germline V gene encodes CDR1 SEHNR and CDR2 FQNEAQ (reference sequence). A note on this clone: Its antigen is unidentified.

This clonotype originated in a young man in good health. The sequencing sample was made of naive CD8+ T cells sorted from blood. V and J are TRBV7-9 and TRBJ1-5; D not resolved. CDR3 coding DNA: TGTGCCAGCAGCTTAGGGATAATGGGTCAGCCCCAGCATTTT. The encoded protein is CASSLGIMGQPQHF. Looking up the rest from reference TRBV7-9 and TRBJ1-5 gives the full variable domain: DTGVSQNPRHKITKRGQNVTFRCDPISEHNRLYWYRQTLGQGPEFLTYFQNEAQLEKSRLLSDRFSAERPKGSFSTLEIQRTEQGDSAMYLCASSLGIMGQPQHFGDGTRLSIL.